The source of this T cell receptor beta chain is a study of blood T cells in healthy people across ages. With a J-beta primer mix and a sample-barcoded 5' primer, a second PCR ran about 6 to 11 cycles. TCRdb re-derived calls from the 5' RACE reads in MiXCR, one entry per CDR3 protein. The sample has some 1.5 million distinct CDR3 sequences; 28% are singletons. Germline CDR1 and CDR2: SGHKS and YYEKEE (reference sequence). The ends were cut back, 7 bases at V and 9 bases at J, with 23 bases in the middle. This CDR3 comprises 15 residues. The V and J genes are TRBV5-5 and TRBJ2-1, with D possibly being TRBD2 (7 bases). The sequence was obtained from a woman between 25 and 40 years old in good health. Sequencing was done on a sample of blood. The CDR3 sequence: CASSWEGGSRIEQFF. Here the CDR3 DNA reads TGTGCCAGCTCCTGGGAGGGGGGTAGTAGGATTGAGCAGTTCTTC.